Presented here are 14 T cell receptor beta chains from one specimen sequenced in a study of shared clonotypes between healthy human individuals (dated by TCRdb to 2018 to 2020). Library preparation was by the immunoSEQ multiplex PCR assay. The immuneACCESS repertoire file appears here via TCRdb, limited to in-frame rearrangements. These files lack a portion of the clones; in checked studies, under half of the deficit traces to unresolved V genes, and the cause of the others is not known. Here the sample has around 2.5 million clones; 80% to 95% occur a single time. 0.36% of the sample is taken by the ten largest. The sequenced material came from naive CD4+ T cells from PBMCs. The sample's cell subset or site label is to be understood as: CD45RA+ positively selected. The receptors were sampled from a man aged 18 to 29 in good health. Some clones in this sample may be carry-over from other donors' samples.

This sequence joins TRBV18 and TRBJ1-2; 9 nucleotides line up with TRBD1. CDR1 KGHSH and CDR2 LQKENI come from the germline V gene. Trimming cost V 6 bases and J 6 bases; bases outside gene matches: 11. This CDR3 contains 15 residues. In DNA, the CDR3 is TGTGCCAGCTCCCGTTCTACAGGGGGCGTTGATGGCTACACCTTC. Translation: CASSRSTGGVDGYTF.

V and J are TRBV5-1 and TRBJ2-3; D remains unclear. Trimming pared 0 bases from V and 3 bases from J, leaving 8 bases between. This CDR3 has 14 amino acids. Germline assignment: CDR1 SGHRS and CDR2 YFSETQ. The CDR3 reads CASSLVVRTDTQYF. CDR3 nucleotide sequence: TGCGCCAGCAGCTTGGTGGTGCGAACAGATACGCAGTATTTT.

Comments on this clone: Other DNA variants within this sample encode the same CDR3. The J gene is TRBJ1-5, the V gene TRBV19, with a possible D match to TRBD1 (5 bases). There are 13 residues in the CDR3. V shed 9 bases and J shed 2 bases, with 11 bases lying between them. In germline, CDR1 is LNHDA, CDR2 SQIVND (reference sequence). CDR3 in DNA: TGTGCCAGCAGGCCAGGGCGCAATCAGCCCCAGCATTTT. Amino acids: CASRPGRNQPQHF.

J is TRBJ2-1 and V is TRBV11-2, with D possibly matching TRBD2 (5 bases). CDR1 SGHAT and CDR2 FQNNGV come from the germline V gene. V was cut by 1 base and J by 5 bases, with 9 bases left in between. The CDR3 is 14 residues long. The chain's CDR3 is CASSLGGSHNEQFF. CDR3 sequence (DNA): TGTGCCAGCAGCTTAGGAGGGTCCCACAATGAGCAGTTCTTC.

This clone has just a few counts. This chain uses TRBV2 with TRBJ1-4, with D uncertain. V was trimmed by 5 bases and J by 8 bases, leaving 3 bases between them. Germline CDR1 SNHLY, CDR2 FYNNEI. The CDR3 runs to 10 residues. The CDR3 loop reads CASSREKLFF. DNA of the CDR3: TGTGCCAGCAGTAGGGAAAAACTGTTTTTT. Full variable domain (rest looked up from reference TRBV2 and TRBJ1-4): EPEVTQTPSHQVTQMGQEVILRCVPISNHLYFYWYRQILGQKVEFLVSFYNNEISEKSEIFDDQFSVERPDGSNFTLKIRSTKLEDSAMYFCASSREKLFFGSGTQLSVL.

CDR3 sequence (DNA): TGTGCCAGCAGCTTAAGGACCACCCCCCCCAATGAGCAGTTCTTC. Protein sequence: CASSLRTTPPNEQFF. The J gene is TRBJ2-1, the V gene TRBV7-9; D remains ambiguous. CDR1 is SEHNR, CDR2 FQNEAQ, per germline (reference sequence). This CDR3 is built from 15 residues. V lost 2 bases to trimming and J lost 6 bases, with 14 bases between them.

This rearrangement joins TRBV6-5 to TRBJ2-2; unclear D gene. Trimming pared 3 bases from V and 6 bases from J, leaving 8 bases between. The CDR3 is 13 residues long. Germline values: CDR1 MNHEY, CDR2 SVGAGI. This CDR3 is CASSYRRPGELFF. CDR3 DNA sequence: TGTGCCAGCAGTTATCGCCGGCCCGGGGAGCTGTTTTTT.

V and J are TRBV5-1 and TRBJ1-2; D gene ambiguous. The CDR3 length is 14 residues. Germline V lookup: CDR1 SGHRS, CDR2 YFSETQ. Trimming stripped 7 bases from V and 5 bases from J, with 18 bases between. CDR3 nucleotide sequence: TGCGCCAGCTCCCAGGAGAGGGAAGATTATGGCTACACCTTC. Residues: CASSQEREDYGYTF.

CDR3 bases: TGTGCCAGCACCGGGGGGCTGGGGAACACCATATATTTT. Encoded protein: CASTGGLGNTIYF. This chain uses TRBV6-6 with TRBJ1-3, with D perhaps matching TRBD1 (6 bases). The V gene lost 7 bases and the J gene lost 7 bases, with 14 bases spanning the gap. CDR1 and CDR2 (germline): MNHNY, SVGAGI (reference sequence). This CDR3 is 13 amino acids long.

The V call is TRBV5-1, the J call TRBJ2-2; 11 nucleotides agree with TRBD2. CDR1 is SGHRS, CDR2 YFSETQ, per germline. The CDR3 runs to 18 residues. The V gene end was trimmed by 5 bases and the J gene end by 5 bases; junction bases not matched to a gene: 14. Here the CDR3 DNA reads TGCGCCAGCAGTTACCCTGAGACTAGCGGGGTCATAACCGGGGAGCTGTTTTTT. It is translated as CASSYPETSGVITGELFF.

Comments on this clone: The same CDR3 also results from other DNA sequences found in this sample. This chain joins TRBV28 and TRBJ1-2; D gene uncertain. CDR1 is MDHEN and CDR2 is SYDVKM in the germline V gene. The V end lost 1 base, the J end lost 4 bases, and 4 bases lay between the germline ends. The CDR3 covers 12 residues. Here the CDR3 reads CASSLLSYGYTF. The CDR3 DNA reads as TGTGCCAGCAGTTTATTATCCTATGGCTACACCTTC.

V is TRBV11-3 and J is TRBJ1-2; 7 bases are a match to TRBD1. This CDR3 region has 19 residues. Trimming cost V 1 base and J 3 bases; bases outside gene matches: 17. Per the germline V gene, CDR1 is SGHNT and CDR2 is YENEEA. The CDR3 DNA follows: TGTGCCAGCAGCTTAGGGTGTTTCGGGAGCAGGGGGGACGACTATGGCTACACCTTC. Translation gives CASSLGCFGSRGDDYGYTF.

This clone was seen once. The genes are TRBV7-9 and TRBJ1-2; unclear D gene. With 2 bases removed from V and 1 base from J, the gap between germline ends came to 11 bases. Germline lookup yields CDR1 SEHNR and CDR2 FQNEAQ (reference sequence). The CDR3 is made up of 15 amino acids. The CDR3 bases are TGTGCCAGCAGCTTACCTCTGGGCAGTAACTATGGCTACACCTTC. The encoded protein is CASSLPLGSNYGYTF.

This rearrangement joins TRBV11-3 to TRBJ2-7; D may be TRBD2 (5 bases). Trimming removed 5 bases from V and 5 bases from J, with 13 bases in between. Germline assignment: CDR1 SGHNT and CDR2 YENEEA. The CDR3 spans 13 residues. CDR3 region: CASSVNSANEQYF. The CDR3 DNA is TGTGCCAGCAGCGTAAATAGCGCTAACGAGCAGTACTTC.